This passage covers 3 T cell receptor beta chains from one sample sequenced in a study of beta chain features in type 1 diabetes. Since all of the isolated RNA was reverse transcribed, expressed TCRB transcripts were what got sequenced. The protocol was immunoSEQ multiplex PCR, while the TCRdb copy is restricted to in-frame clones and leaves out a portion. This sample has hundreds of thousands of clones, with around 15% found just once. Sequencing was done on a sample of naive CD4+ T cells from blood. The receptors were gathered from a man aged 18 to 29 in good health.

CDR3 nucleotide sequence: TGTGCCAGCAGCTTGATTAAGGGGGCAGGCACTGAAGCTTTCTTT. Translating gives CASSLIKGAGTEAFF. This chain connects TRBV7-9 to TRBJ1-1, with 7 positions matching TRBD1. V lost 3 bases, J lost 4 bases, and 8 bases stayed unmatched. The CDR3 runs to 15 residues. Germline V lookup: CDR1 SEHNR, CDR2 FQNEAQ (reference sequence).

Of note for this clone: One end of the junction is discordant with germline, which a read error may explain. The rearrangement joins TRBV7-7 to TRBJ2-5, with 14 bases lining up with TRBD2. CDR1 and CDR2 (germline): SSHAT, FNYEAQ (reference sequence). This CDR3 region has 16 residues. CDR3 nucleotides: TGTGCTAGCAGCCACGGACTAGCGGGGGGACAAGAGACCCAGTACTTC. It yields the protein CASSHGLAGGQETQYF.

V usage is TRBV27 and J usage is TRBJ1-1, with D possibly being TRBD1 (5 bases). CDR3 length equals 15 residues. The germline V and J ends were trimmed by 5 bases and 1 base, with 14 bases remaining between them. The germline V gene encodes CDR1 MNHEY and CDR2 SMNVEV (reference sequence). The CDR3 DNA is TGTGCCAGCAGTAGCCAACGACAGACGAACACTGAAGCTTTCTTT. It is translated as CASSSQRQTNTEAFF.